This TCR beta chain derives from a study of early T cells in non-severe SARS-CoV-2 infection. Study-wide points: The matching step, a VDJdb search, favored anti-spike CD8 responses and missed private and CD4 specificities.

TCRdb re-called the 5' RACE reads through MiXCR, storing one row per CDR3 protein. The sample includes about 26,000 distinct CDR3 sequences, roughly 4.2% of them seen just once. Many counts were recorded for this clonotype. What it recognizes is unknown. This TCR was recovered from an adult who was a healthcare worker with PCR-confirmed SARS-CoV-2 infection or an uninfected control (not recorded which). Sequenced: whole blood.

The CDR3 bases are TGTGCCAGCTATAGCCCCCTAGGGAATTCACCCCTCCACTTT. Its protein product is CASYSPLGNSPLHF. The V and J genes are TRBV2 and TRBJ1-6; D not certain. CDR1 SNHLY and CDR2 FYNNEI come from the germline V gene. Trimming removed 8 bases at V and 7 bases at J, with 15 bases between. The CDR3 loop spans 14 amino acids.